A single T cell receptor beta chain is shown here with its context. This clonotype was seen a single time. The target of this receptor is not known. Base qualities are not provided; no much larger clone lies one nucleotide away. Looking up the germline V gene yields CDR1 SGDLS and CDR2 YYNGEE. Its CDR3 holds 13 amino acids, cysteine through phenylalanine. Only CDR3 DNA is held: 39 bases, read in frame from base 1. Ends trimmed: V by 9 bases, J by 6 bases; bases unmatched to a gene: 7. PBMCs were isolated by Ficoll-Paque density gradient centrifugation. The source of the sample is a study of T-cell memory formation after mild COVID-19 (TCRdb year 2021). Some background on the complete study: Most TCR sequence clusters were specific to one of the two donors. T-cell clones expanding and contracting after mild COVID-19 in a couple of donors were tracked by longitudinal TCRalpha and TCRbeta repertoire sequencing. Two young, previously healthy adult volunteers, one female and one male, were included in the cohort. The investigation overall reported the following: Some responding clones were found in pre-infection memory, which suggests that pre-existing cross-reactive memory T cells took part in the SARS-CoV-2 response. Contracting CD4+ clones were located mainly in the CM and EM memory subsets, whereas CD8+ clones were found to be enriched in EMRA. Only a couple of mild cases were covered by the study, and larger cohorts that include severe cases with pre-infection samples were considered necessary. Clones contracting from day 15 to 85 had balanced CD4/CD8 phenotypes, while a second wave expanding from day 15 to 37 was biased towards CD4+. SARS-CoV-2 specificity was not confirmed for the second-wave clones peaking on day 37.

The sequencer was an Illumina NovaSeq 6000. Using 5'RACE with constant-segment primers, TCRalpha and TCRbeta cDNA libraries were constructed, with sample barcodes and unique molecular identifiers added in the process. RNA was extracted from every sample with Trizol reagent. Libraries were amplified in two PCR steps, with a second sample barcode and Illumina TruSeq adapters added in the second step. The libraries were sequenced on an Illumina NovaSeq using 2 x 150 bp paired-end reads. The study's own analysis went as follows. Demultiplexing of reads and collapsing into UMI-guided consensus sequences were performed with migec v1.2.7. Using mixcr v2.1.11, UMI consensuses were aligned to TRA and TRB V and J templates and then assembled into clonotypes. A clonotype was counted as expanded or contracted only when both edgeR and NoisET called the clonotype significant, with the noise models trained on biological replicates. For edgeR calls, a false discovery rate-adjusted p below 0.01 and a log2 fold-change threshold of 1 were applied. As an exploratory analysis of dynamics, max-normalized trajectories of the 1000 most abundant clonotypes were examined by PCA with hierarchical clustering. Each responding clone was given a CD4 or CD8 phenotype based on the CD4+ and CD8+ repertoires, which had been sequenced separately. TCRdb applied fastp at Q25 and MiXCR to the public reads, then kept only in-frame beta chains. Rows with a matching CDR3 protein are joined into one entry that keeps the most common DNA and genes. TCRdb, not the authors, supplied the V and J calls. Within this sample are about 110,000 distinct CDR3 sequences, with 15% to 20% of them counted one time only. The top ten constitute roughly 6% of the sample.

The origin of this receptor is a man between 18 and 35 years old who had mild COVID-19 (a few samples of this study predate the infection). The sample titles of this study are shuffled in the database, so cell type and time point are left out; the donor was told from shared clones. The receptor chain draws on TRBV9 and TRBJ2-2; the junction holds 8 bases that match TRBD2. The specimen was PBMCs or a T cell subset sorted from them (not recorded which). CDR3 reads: CATGRGVAGELFF. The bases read TGTGCCACCGGGCGGGGGGTAGCCGGGGAGCTGTTTTTT.